Listed here are 17 T cell receptor beta chains from one sample, sequenced in a study of T cells in pancreatic ductal adenocarcinoma. Sequenced by immunoSEQ multiplex PCR; TCRdb stores in-frame clones only, minus some. The repertoire includes roughly 100,000 clones, 90% to 95% of them detected once, and under 3.5% sits in the top ten. Surgery without prior neoadjuvant therapy was the treatment of the selected pancreatic ductal adenocarcinoma patients. Sequencing was carried out using PBMCs. These TCRs come from a human donor with pancreatic ductal adenocarcinoma.

The rearrangement uses TRBV6-6 and TRBJ2-5; the match to TRBD1 covers 9 bases. Germline V gene lookup returns CDR1 MNHNY and CDR2 SVGAGI (reference sequence). The CDR3 has 13 amino acids. The V segment lost 10 bases and the J segment 4 bases; nucleotides outside the gene matches: 7. CDR3 nucleotide sequence: TGTGCCACCAAAAACAGGGGGCGAGAGACCCAGTACTTC. This encodes CATKNRGRETQYF.

The V and J genes are TRBV28 and TRBJ1-2; 8 positions match TRBD1. CDR1 MDHEN and CDR2 SYDVKM come from the germline V gene. This CDR3 contains 14 residues. The J segment lost 4 bases and the V segment lost 3 bases, leaving 4 bases of the junction unmatched. The CDR3 is CASSFIQGAYGYTF. The CDR3, as DNA: TGTGCCAGCAGTTTTATCCAGGGGGCCTATGGCTACACCTTC.

This clone was detected once. The V and J genes are TRBV14 and TRBJ1-2; 9 nucleotides line up with TRBD1. V shed 6 bases and J 8 bases; nucleotides not matched to a gene: 7. Germline-derived CDR1 and CDR2 are SGHDN and FVKESK. The CDR3 length is 13 residues. CDR3 DNA: TGTGCCAGCAGTACCGGGACAGGGTACGGCTACACCTTC. Translating it yields CASSTGTGYGYTF.

The J gene is TRBJ2-5, the V gene TRBV5-4, with a tentative D call TRBD2 (6 bases). The CDR3 sequence is 14 residues long. V was cut by 4 bases and J by 5 bases, with 15 bases left in between. Germline assignment: CDR1 SGHNT and CDR2 YYREEE (reference sequence). Written as DNA, the CDR3 is TGTGCCAGCAGCCCCCCGGGACTCGATGAGACCCAGTACTTC. This sequence encodes CASSPPGLDETQYF.

Notes on this clone: Other DNA sequences in this specimen translate into the identical CDR3. The chain employs TRBV2 and TRBJ2-7, with D hard to call. The CDR3 length is 11 residues. In germline, CDR1 is SNHLY, CDR2 FYNNEI. V lost 5 bases and J lost 2, with 4 bases in between. CDR3 loop: CASSPTYEQYF. CDR3 nucleotide sequence: TGTGCCAGCAGTCCAACCTACGAGCAGTACTTC. Looking up the rest from reference TRBV2 and TRBJ2-7 gives the full variable domain: EPEVTQTPSHQVTQMGQEVILRCVPISNHLYFYWYRQILGQKVEFLVSFYNNEISEKSEIFDDQFSVERPDGSNFTLKIRSTKLEDSAMYFCASSPTYEQYFGPGTRLTVT.

V and J are TRBV20-1 and TRBJ1-4; D is possibly TRBD1 (5 bases). V lost 6 bases and J lost 12, with 14 bases in between. There are 11 residues in the CDR3. The germline CDR1 and CDR2 sequences are DFQATT and SNEGSKA (reference sequence). The CDR3 reads CSAFRAGELFF. Here the CDR3 DNA reads TGCAGTGCCTTCAGGGCGGGGGAACTGTTTTTT.

This chain links TRBV9 with TRBJ1-2; D is undetermined. Germline-derived CDR1 and CDR2 are SGDLS and YYNGEE. Trimming left V 0 bases short and J 4 bases short, with 13 bases between. The CDR3 covers 15 residues. In nucleotides, the CDR3 is TGTGCCAGCAGCGTAGCTCCGGTCCTAGCCTATGGCTACACCTTC. The encoded protein is CASSVAPVLAYGYTF. Full variable domain (rest looked up from reference TRBV9 and TRBJ1-2): DSGVTQTPKHLITATGQRVTLRCSPRSGDLSVYWYQQSLDQGLQFLIQYYNGEERAKGNILERFSAQQFPDLHSELNLSSLELGDSALYFCASSVAPVLAYGYTFGSGTRLTVV.

The chain has TRBV7-2 and TRBJ2-5; D unresolved. CDR1 and CDR2 from the germline V gene are SGHTA and FQGNSA. V lost 5 bases to trimming and J lost 4 bases, with 11 bases between them. This CDR3 contains 13 residues. The chain's CDR3 is CASSLPPLETQYF. CDR3 DNA: TGTGCCAGCAGCCTACCCCCTCTAGAGACCCAGTACTTC.

This clone was found once. This rearrangement joins TRBV6-5 to TRBJ2-2, with a possible D match to TRBD2 (5 bases). Germline CDR1 reads MNHEY; CDR2 reads SVGAGI. Between the trimmed V and J ends, which lost 4 bases and 5 bases, there was a span of 14 bases. CDR3 length: 15 residues. The CDR3 coding sequence is TGTGCCAGCAGTTTCAACCTCGCGGGTACCGGGGAGCTGTTTTTT. The encoded protein is CASSFNLAGTGELFF.

The genes are TRBV4-3 and TRBJ2-6; TRBD2 might be the D (5 bases). This CDR3 is 16 amino acids long. V was clipped by 1 base and J by 2 bases, with 9 bases between them. CDR1 LGHNA and CDR2 YSLEER come from the germline V gene. CDR3: CASSQARGAGANVLTF. The DNA of the CDR3 is TGCGCCAGCAGCCAAGCACGGGGAGCTGGGGCCAACGTCCTGACTTTC.

This chain uses TRBV28 with TRBJ1-2, with D perhaps TRBD1 (6 bases). Trimming removed 5 bases at V and 3 bases at J, with 16 bases between. The CDR3 runs 15 residues. CDR1 is MDHEN, CDR2 SYDVKM, per germline. In DNA form, the CDR3 reads TGTGCCAGCAGTCCGCGACAGGCAGGGTACTATGGCTACACCTTC. Translating it yields CASSPRQAGYYGYTF.

The J gene is TRBJ2-3, the V gene TRBV5-4; TRBD2 is a possible D gene (6 bases). Trimming left V 4 bases short and J 1 base short, with 7 bases between. This CDR3 is 13 amino acids long. Germline V gene sequence: CDR1 SGHNT, CDR2 YYREEE (reference sequence). In DNA form, the CDR3 reads TGTGCCAGCAGCGGGACTGGCACAGATACGCAGTATTTT. This sequence encodes CASSGTGTDTQYF.

V gene TRBV7-2 combines with J gene TRBJ1-2, with unresolved D. Trimming took 5 bases from V and 8 from J, leaving 18 bases between them. Germline V gives CDR1 SGHTA, CDR2 FQGNSA. CDR3 size: 14 residues. The CDR3 is CASSPTLAGRGYTF. The CDR3 DNA follows: TGTGCCAGCAGCCCGACCCTGGCAGGCCGCGGCTACACCTTC.

The chain has TRBV28 and TRBJ2-7, with TRBD1 identical over 11 bases. The CDR3 runs 16 residues. V gave up 4 bases and J gave up 2 bases; unmatched junction bases: 7. Germline CDR1 is MDHEN and CDR2 is SYDVKM. CDR3 region: CASSSPGTGGTYEQYF. The CDR3 DNA reads TGTGCCAGCAGTTCTCCCGGGACAGGGGGTACCTACGAGCAGTACTTC.

In DNA, the CDR3 is TGTGCCAGCAGCTTTTCAATCCTAGCGGGAAGGTATGAGCAGTTCTTC. Protein: CASSFSILAGRYEQFF. V gene TRBV7-6 combines with J gene TRBJ2-1; 9 nucleotides agree with TRBD2. J gave up 8 bases and V 3 bases, and 11 bases lay outside the gene matches. From germline, CDR1 is SGHVS and CDR2 FNYEAQ. The CDR3 covers 16 residues.

This clone showed up just a few times. Other DNA sequences in this specimen translate into the identical CDR3. J is TRBJ2-5 and V is TRBV11-2; a weak D match, TRBD2 (6 bases). Trimming took 1 base from V and 5 from J, leaving 8 bases between them. The germline V gene encodes CDR1 SGHAT and CDR2 FQNNGV. The CDR3 covers 13 residues. The CDR3: CASSLGGRETQYF. The CDR3 nucleotides read TGTGCCAGCAGCTTAGGGGGGAGGGAGACCCAGTACTTC.

J is TRBJ1-5 and V is TRBV7-8; 12 bases are shared with TRBD1. Germline V gene sequence: CDR1 SGHVS, CDR2 FQNEAQ. After removal of 1 base from V and 4 bases from J, the junction contained 11 bases not matched to a gene. This CDR3 comprises 19 residues. The CDR3 DNA sequence: TGTGCCAGCAGCTTAGGGGGGACAGGGGGCGCGTTCGGGAATCAGCCCCAGCATTTT. Its translation is CASSLGGTGGAFGNQPQHF.